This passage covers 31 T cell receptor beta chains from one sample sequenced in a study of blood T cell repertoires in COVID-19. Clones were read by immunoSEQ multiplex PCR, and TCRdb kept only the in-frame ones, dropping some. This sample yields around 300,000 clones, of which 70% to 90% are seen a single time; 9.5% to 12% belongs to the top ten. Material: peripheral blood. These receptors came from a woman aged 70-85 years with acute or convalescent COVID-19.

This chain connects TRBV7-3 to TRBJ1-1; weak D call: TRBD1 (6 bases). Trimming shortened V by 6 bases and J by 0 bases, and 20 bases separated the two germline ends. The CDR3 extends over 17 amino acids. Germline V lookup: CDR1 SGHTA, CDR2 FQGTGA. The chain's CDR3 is CASRAYSLQGLNTEAFF. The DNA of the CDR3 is TGTGCCAGCAGAGCTTACTCCTTACAGGGTCTGAACACTGAAGCTTTCTTT.

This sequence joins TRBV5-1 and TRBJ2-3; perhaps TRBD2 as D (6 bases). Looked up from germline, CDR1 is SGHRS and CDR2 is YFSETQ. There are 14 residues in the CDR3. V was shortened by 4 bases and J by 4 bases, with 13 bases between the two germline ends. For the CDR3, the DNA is TGCGCCAGCAGCCTGACTAGAGTCGCAGATACGCAGTATTTT. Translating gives CASSLTRVADTQYF.

CDR3 sequence: CASRLTTTGGELFF. The CDR3 bases are TGCGCCAGCAGACTAACGACTACCGGCGGGGAGCTGTTTTTT. This chain uses TRBV5-1 with TRBJ2-2, with TRBD2 as a possible D gene (5 bases). The CDR3 sequence is 14 residues long. In germline, CDR1 is SGHRS, CDR2 YFSETQ. Trimming shortened V by 5 bases and J by 7 bases, and 15 bases separated the two germline ends.

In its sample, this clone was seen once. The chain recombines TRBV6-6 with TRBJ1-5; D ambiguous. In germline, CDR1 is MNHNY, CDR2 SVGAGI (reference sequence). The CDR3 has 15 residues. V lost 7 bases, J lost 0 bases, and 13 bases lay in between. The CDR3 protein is CASTPDGLSNQPQHF. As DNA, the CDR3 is TGTGCCAGCACCCCCGACGGACTTAGCAATCAGCCCCAGCATTTT.

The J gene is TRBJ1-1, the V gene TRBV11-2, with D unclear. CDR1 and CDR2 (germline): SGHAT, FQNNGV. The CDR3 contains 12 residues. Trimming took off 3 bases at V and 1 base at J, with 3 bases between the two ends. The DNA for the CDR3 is TGTGCCAGCAGCTTCTCGAACACTGAAGCTTTCTTT. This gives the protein CASSFSNTEAFF.

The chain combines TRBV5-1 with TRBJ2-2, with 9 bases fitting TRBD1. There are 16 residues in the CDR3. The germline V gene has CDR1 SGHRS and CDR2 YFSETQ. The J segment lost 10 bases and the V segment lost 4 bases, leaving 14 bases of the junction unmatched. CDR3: CASSPSWTGAPEELFF. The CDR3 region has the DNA TGCGCCAGCAGCCCAAGTTGGACAGGGGCACCGGAGGAGCTGTTTTTT.

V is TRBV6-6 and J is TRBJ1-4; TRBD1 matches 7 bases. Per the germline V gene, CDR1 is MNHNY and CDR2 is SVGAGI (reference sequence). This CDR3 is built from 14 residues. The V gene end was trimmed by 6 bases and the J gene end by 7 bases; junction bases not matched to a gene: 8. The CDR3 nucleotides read TGTGCCAGCAGCTTAAACAGGGGAGTTGAAAAACTGTTTTTT. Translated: CASSLNRGVEKLFF.

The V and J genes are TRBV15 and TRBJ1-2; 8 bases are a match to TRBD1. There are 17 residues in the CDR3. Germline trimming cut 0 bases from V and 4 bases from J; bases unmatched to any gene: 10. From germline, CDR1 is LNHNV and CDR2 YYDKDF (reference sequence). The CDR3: CATSRDRVTGDLYGYTF. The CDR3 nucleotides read TGTGCCACCAGCAGAGATAGGGTGACAGGGGACCTCTATGGCTACACCTTC.

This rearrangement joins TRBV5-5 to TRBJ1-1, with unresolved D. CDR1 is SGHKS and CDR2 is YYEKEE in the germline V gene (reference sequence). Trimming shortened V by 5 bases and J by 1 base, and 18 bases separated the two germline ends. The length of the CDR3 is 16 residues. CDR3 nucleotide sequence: TGTGCCAGCAGACCCCGAAATGGCGGCGGGAACACTGAAGCTTTCTTT. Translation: CASRPRNGGGNTEAFF.

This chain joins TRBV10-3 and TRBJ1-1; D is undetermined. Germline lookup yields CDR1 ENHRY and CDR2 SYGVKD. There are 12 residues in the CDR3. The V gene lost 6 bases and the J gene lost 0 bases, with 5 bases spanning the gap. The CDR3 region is CAIRSMNTEAFF. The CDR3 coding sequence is TGTGCCATCAGATCTATGAACACTGAAGCTTTCTTT.

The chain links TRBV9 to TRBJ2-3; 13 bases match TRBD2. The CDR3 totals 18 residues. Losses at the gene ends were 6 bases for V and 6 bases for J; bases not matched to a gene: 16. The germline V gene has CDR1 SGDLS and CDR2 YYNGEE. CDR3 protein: CASNPGLAGLTITDTQYF. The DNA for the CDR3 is TGTGCCAGCAACCCGGGACTAGCGGGGTTAACCATAACGGATACGCAGTATTTT. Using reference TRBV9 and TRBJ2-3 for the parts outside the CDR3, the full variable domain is DSGVTQTPKHLITATGQRVTLRCSPRSGDLSVYWYQQSLDQGLQFLIQYYNGEERAKGNILERFSAQQFPDLHSELNLSSLELGDSALYFCASNPGLAGLTITDTQYFGPGTRLTVL.

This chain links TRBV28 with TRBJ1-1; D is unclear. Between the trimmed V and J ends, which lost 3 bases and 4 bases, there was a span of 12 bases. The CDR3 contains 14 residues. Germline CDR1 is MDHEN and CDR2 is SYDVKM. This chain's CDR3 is CASSFRDFGTEAFF. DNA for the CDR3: TGTGCCAGCAGTTTTCGTGACTTTGGCACTGAAGCTTTCTTT. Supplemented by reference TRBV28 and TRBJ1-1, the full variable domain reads DVKVTQSSRYLVKRTGEKVFLECVQDMDHENMFWYRQDPGLGLRLIYFSYDVKMKEKGDIPEGYSVSREKKERFSLILESASTNQTSMYLCASSFRDFGTEAFFGQGTRLTVV.

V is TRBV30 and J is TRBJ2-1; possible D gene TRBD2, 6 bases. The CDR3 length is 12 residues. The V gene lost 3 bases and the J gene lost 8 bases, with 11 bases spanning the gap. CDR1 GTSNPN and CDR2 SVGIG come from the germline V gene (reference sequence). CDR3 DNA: TGTGCCTGGAGCCCTCGCGGGGATGAGCAGTTCTTC. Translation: CAWSPRGDEQFF.

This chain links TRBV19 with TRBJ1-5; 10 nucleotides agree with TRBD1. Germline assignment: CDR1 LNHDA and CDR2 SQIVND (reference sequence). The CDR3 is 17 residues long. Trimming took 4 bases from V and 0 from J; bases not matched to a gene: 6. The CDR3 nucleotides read TGTGCCAGTAGTAGGGACAGGGGACCTTATAGCAATCAGCCCCAGCATTTT. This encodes CASSRDRGPYSNQPQHF.

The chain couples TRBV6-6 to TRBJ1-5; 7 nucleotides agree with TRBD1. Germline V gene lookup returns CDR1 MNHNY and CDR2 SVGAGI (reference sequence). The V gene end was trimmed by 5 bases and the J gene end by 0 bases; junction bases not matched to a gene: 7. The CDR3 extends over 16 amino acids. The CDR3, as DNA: TGTGCCAGCAGTCGACAGGGCCCAGTTAGCAATCAGCCCCAGCATTTT. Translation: CASSRQGPVSNQPQHF.

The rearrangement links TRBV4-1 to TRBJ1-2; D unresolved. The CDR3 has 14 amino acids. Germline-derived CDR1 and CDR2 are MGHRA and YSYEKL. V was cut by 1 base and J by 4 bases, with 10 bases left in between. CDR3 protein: CASSQGVRVYGYTF. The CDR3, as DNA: TGCGCCAGCAGCCAAGGGGTGCGGGTCTATGGCTACACCTTC.

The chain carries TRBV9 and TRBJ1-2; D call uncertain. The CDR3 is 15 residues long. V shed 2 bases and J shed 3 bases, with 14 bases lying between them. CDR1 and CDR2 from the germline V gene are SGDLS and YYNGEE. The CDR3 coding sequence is TGTGCCAGCAGCGTCACTCTGAGGGCAGACTATGGCTACACCTTC. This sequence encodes CASSVTLRADYGYTF.

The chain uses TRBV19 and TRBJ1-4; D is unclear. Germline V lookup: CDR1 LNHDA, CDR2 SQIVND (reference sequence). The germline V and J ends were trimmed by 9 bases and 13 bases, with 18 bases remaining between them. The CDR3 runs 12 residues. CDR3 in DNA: TGTGCCAGCAGCGCGGGGAGGGCGTTACTGTTTTTT. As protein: CASSAGRALLFF. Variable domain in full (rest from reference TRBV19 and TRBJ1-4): DGGITQSPKYLFRKEGQNVTLSCEQNLNHDAMYWYRQDPGQGLRLIYYSQIVNDFQKGDIAEGYSVSREKKESFPLTVTSAQKNPTAFYLCASSAGRALLFFGSGTQLSVL.

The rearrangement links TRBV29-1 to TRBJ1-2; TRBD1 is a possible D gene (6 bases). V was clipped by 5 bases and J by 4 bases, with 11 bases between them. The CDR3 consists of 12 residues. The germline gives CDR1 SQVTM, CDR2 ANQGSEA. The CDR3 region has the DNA TGCAGCGTTTCCCAGGGGATCTATGGCTACACCTTC. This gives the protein CSVSQGIYGYTF.

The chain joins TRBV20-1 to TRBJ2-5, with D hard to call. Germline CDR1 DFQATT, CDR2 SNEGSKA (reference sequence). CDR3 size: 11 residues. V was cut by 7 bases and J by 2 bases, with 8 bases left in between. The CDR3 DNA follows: TGCAGTGTACGCCTACAAGAGACCCAGTACTTC. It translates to CSVRLQETQYF.

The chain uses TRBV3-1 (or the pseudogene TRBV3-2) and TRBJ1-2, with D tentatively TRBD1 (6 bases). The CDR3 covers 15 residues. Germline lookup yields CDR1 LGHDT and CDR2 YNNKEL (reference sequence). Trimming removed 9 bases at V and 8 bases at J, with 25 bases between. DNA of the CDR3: TGTGCCAGTAGAGACAGGAGTGGGAGAATGGGGGGCTACACCTTC. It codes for CASRDRSGRMGGYTF.

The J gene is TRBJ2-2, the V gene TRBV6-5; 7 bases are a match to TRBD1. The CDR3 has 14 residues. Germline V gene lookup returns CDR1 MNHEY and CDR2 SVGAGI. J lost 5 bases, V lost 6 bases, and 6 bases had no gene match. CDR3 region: CASRTGVRTGELFF. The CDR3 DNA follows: TGTGCCAGCAGAACAGGGGTTCGGACCGGGGAGCTGTTTTTT.

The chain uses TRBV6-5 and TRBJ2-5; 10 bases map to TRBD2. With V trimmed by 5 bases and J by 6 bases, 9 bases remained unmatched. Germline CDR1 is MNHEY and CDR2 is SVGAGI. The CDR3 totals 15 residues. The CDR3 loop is CASSPSGGAAKTQYF. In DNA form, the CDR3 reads TGTGCCAGCAGTCCAAGCGGGGGGGCTGCAAAGACCCAGTACTTC.

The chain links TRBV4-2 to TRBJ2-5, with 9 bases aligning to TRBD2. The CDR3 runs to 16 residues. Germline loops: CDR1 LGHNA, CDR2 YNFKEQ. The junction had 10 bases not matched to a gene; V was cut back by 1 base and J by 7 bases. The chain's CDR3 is CASSQGGSGGSRTQYF. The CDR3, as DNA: TGTGCCAGCAGCCAAGGTGGGAGCGGGGGGTCGCGGACCCAGTACTTC.

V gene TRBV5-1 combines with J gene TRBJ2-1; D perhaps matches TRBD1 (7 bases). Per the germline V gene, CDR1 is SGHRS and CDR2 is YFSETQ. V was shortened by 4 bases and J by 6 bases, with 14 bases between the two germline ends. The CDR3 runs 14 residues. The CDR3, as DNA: TGCGCCAGCAGCGACTACAGGGGAGGCAATGAGCAGTTCTTC. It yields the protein CASSDYRGGNEQFF.

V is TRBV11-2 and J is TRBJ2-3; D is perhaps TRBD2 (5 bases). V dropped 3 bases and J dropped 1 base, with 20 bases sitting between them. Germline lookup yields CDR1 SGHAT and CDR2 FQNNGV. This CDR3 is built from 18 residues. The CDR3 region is CASSLRASNLIGTDTQYF. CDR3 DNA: TGTGCCAGCAGCTTGAGGGCTAGCAACCTTATAGGCACAGATACGCAGTATTTT.

The CDR3 here is CASSHYHATNEKLFF. CDR3 DNA sequence: TGCGCCAGCAGCCACTATCATGCAACTAATGAAAAACTGTTTTTT. The chain joins TRBV5-1 to TRBJ1-4; no reliable D call. V was trimmed by 4 bases and J by 0 bases, leaving 10 bases between them. Germline V CDR1 and CDR2: SGHRS, YFSETQ. The CDR3 contains 15 residues.

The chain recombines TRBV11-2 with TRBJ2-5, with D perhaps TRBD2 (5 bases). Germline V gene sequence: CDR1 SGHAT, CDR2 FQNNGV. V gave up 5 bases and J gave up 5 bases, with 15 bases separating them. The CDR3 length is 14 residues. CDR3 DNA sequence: TGTGCCAGCAGCCGGTACGGGGTGTCCGAGACCCAGTACTTC. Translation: CASSRYGVSETQYF.

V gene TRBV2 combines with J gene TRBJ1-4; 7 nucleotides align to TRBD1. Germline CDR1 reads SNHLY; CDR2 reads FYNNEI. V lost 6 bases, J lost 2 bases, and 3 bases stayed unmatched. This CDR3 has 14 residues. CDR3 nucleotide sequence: TGTGCCAGCAGCCTACAGGGGACTAATGAAAAACTGTTTTTT. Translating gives CASSLQGTNEKLFF.

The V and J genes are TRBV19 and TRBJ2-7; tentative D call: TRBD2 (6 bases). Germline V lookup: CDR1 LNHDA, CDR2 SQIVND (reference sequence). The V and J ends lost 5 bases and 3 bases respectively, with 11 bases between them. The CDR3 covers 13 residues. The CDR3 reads CASSLRTNYEQYF. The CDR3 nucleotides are TGTGCCAGTAGTCTTCGGACTAACTACGAGCAGTACTTC.

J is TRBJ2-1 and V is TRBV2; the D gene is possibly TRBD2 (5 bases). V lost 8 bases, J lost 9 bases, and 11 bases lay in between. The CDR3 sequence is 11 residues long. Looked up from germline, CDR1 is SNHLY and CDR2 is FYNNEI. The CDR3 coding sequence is TGTGCCAGCTATCTAGCAGCTGAGCAGTTCTTC. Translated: CASYLAAEQFF.